The following is a T cell receptor beta chain sequence with its context. CDR3 and TCR beta VDJ profiling relied on a genomic DNA template. Using its own MiXCR run on the reads, TCRdb lists one record per CDR3 protein. The repertoire consists of approximately 300,000 distinct CDR3 sequences, with about 50% occurring once and the leading ten covering around 1.2%. This specimen belongs to a study of CD8+CD57+ T cells in acquired aplastic anemia. Overall study context: Sorted CD4+ and CD8+ cells gave an average of approximately 3.1 ug of DNA.

Patients sequenced had flow cytometry evidence of CD8+CD57+ cell expansion. Patients were untreated when blood was sampled. CDR1 and CDR2 from the germline V gene are MNHEY and SVGAGI. The CDR3 is 15 residues long. V was trimmed by 0 bases and J by 7 bases, leaving 16 bases between them. This TCR came from a human donor with aplastic anemia. Sequences were obtained from sorted CD4+, CD8+, or CD8+CD57+ T cells (not recorded which) from PBMCs. The chain joins TRBV6-5 to TRBJ2-7, with a weak D call TRBD2 (6 bases). This CDR3 is CASSYSLGSGGEQYF. The CDR3 bases are TGTGCCAGCAGTTACTCTTTGGGATCCGGAGGGGAGCAGTACTTC.